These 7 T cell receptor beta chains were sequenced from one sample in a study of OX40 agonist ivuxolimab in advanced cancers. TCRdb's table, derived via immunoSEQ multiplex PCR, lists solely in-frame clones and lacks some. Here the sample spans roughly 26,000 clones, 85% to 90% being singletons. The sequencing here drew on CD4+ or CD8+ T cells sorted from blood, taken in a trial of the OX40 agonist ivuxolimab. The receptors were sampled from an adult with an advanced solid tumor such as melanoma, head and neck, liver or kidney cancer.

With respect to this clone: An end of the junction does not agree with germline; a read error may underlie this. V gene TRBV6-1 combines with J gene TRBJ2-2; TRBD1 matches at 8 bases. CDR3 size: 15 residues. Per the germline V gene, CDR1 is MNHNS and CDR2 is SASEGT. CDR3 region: CASSAGTGEHRGAVF. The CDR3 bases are TGTGCCAGCAGCGCCGGGACAGGAGAACACCGGGGAGCTGTTTTT.

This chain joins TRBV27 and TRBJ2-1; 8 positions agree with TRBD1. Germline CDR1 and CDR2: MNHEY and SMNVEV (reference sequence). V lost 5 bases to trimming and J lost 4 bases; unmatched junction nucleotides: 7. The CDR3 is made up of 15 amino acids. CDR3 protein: CASSPTGTGYNEQFF. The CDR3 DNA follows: TGTGCCAGCAGTCCAACCGGGACAGGATACAATGAGCAGTTCTTC.

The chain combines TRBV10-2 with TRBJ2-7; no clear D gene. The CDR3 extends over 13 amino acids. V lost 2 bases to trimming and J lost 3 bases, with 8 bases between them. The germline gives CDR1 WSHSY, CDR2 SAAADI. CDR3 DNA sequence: TGCGCCAGCAGTGAGACTACGGGCTACGAGCAGTACTTC. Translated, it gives CASSETTGYEQYF.

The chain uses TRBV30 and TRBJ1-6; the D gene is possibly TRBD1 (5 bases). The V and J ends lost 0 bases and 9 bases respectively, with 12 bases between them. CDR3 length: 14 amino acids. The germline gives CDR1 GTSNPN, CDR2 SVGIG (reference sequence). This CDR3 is CAWSVGGVGSPLHF. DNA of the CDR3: TGTGCCTGGAGTGTTGGGGGGGTTGGTTCACCCCTCCACTTT.

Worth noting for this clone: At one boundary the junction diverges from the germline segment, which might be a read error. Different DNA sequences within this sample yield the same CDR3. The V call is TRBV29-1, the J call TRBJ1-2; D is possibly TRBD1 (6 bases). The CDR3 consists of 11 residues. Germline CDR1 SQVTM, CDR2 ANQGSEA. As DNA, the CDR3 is TGCAGCGTTGAAGATAGGGGGGGTCGAGGCTTC. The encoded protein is CSVEDRGGRGF. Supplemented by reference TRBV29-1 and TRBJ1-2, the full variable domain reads SAVISQKPSRDICQRGTSLTIQCQVDSQVTMMFWYRQQPGQSLTLIATANQGSEATYESGFVIDKFPISRPNLTFSTLTVSNMSPEDSSIYLCSVEDRGGRGFGSGTRLTVV.

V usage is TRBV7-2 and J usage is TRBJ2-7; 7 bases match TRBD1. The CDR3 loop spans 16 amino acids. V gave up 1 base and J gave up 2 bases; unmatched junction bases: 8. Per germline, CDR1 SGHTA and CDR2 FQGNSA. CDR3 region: CASSLEPGQGAYEQYF. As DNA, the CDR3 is TGTGCCAGCAGCTTAGAGCCAGGGCAGGGGGCCTACGAGCAGTACTTC.

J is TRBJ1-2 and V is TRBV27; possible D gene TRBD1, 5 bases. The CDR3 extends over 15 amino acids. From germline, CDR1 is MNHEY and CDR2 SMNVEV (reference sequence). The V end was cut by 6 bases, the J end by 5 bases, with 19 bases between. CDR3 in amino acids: CASSLGATGVYGYTF. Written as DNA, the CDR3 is TGTGCCAGCAGCCTCGGGGCTACGGGTGTTTATGGCTACACCTTC.